Described below is a single TCR beta chain sequence and its context. Its antigen is not known. This CDR3 is also generated by other DNA sequences in the sample. The CDR3 totals 10 residues. Trimming took 6 bases from V and 5 from J, leaving 7 bases between them. Germline lookup yields CDR1 SQVTM and CDR2 ANQGSEA. The data stem from a study of shared clonotypes between healthy human individuals. Notes on the study in general: Non-shared clonotypes showed lower generation probabilities than clonotypes common to all four donors. Naive subsets generally had larger estimated richness than memory subsets. Of the naive CD4 clonotypes, about 5% were shared across a few donors.

Here immunoSEQ multiplex PCR was the method, and the copy in TCRdb shows in-frame clones only, minus some. Of more than 1,200,000 clones listed, less than 99% are singletons. The receptor was isolated from a young man in good health. The sequencing input was naive CD4+ T cells sorted from blood. This sample's subset: CD45RA+ positively selected. The rearrangement uses TRBV29-1 and TRBJ1-1; maybe TRBD1 (5 bases). The CDR3 nucleotides are TGCAGCGTGGGGGGGACTGAAGCTTTCTTT. It is translated as CSVGGTEAFF.